This record concerns one T cell receptor beta chain sequence. Its specificity is unknown. The source of the sample is a study of CD8+ T cells in alopecia areata. General study points: Sequence data from scalp samples additionally include resident alphabeta T cells of normal skin. Shared TCR sequences were less clear between patients than in mice, possibly partly from HLA diversity.

Extracted from the samples, RNA was reverse transcribed into cDNA to serve as the sequencing template. Some clones are missing from TCRdb's copy, which holds only in-frame ones; the method was immunoSEQ multiplex PCR. The table has about 200,000 clones, roughly 50% seen once. From PBMCs, CD4+ and CD8+ T cells were sorted. The CDR3 spans 14 residues. CDR1 is MGHRA and CDR2 is YSYEKL in the germline V gene. Unmatched junction bases numbered 3, after V lost 4 bases and J lost 1 base. The rearrangement joins TRBV4-1 to TRBJ1-1, with 7 bases identical to TRBD1. The sequence came from a human donor in good health. Sequenced: CD8+ T cells sorted from blood. The CDR3 DNA reads as TGCGCCAGCAGCCTTAGACAGGGGAACACTGAAGCTTTCTTT. It translates to CASSLRQGNTEAFF.